What follows are 31 T cell receptor beta chains derived from one specimen sequenced in a study of Graves' ophthalmopathy and Graves' hyperthyroidism. Transcripts of RNA were the source for amplifying TCR beta CDR3 regions. The first-round RT-PCR employed HTBI primers together with the Qiagen OneStep RT-PCR kit. A multiplex PCR was then performed as the second round. TCRdb used MiXCR to reprocess the multiplex PCR reads, holding one entry per CDR3 protein. The sample contains some 350,000 distinct CDR3 sequences, roughly 15% of which appear only once. The sample taken for sequencing was peripheral blood. These receptors were obtained from an adult woman with stable Graves' hyperthyroidism.

This clonotype was recorded at least ten times. V and J are TRBV28 and TRBJ1-2; TRBD1 agrees at 8 bases. J lost 5 bases, V lost 7 bases, and 18 bases had no gene match. Germline V gene sequence: CDR1 MDHEN, CDR2 SYDVKM. This CDR3 region has 17 residues. DNA for the CDR3: TGTGCCAGCAAACTGTTAATGACGGGACAGGAGCCATATGGCTACACCTTC. Translating gives CASKLLMTGQEPYGYTF.

Many counts were recorded for this clonotype. The chain couples TRBV6-2 or TRBV6-3 to TRBJ1-5; 9 bases align to TRBD1. This CDR3 has 16 amino acids. Germline V gene data show CDR1 as MNHEY and CDR2 as SVGEGT. Trimming cost V 1 base and J 0 bases; bases outside gene matches: 1. The CDR3, as DNA: TGTGCCAGCAGTTACTGGACAGGGGATAGCAATCAGCCCCAGCATTTT. Its translation: CASSYWTGDSNQPQHF.

With respect to this clonotype: Possible read error: a much larger clone is one base away. The V gene is TRBV3-1, the J gene TRBJ2-5; no clear D gene. The V gene's germline CDR1 is LGHDT and CDR2 YNNKEL (reference sequence). This CDR3 has 12 amino acids. In nucleotides, the CDR3 is TGTGCCAGCAGCCAAGGACCGGAGACCCAGCACTTC. This sequence encodes CASSQGPETQHF.

The V gene is TRBV7-2, the J gene TRBJ2-1; D may be TRBD1 (6 bases). Germline CDR1 SGHTA, CDR2 FQGNSA. The germline V and J ends were trimmed by 2 bases and 0 bases, with 11 bases remaining between them. This CDR3 is 16 amino acids long. Here the CDR3 reads CASSLTKDSSYNEQFF. CDR3 sequence (DNA): TGTGCCAGCAGCTTAACTAAGGACAGCTCCTACAATGAGCAGTTCTTC.

This clonotype was recorded at least ten times. One end of the junction fails to match germline, which may point to a read error. V usage is TRBV29-1 and J usage is TRBJ2-2, with TRBD2 as a possible D gene (6 bases). CDR3 length: 11 amino acids. CDR1 and CDR2 from the germline V gene are SQVTM and ANQGSEA. The DNA for the CDR3 is TGCAGCGTCACGGGGACCGGGGGGCTGTTTTTT. This encodes CSVTGTGGLFF.

This clonotype was detected many times. This chain links TRBV4-2 with TRBJ1-1; maybe TRBD1 (5 bases). V lost 5 bases, J lost 2 bases, and 12 bases lay in between. The CDR3 is 14 amino acids. From germline, CDR1 is LGHNA and CDR2 YNFKEQ. The CDR3 DNA reads TGTGCCAGCAGCTCTAGGGACGATAACACTGAAGCTTTCTTT. Its translation is CASSSRDDNTEAFF.

In this sample, this clonotype turned up a few times. A single base separates this from a much larger clone, so it may be a read error. The rearrangement uses TRBV5-1 and TRBJ2-2; D possibly corresponds to TRBD2 (5 bases). Germline V lookup: CDR1 SGHRS, CDR2 YFSETQ. This CDR3 has 14 amino acids. CDR3 bases: TGCGCCAGCAGCTCGGACGGCAACACCGGGGAGCTGTCTTTT. This encodes CASSSDGNTGELSF. Variable domain in full (rest from reference TRBV5-1 and TRBJ2-2): KAGVTQTPRYLIKTRGQQVTLSCSPISGHRSVSWYQQTPGQGLQFLFEYFSETQRNKGNFPGRFSGRQFSNSRSEMNVSTLELGDSALYLCASSSDGNTGELSFGEGSRLTVL.

About this clonotype itself: With a much larger clone just one base away, this may be a read error. The chain is built from TRBV10-1 and TRBJ2-5, with 8 nucleotides matching TRBD2. Germline values: CDR1 WNHNN, CDR2 SYGVQD (reference sequence). The CDR3 sequence is 14 residues long. The CDR3 sequence is CASSAGGRRETKYF. CDR3 nucleotides: TGCGCCAGCAGTGCCGGCGGGAGGAGAGAGACCAAGTACTTC.

This clonotype was seen many times. The J gene is TRBJ2-5, the V gene TRBV5-6, with 9 bases fitting TRBD2. The V and J ends lost 3 bases and 4 bases, in that order; junction bases with no gene match: 7. CDR3 length: 15 residues. Germline assignment: CDR1 SGHDT and CDR2 YYEEEE. The CDR3 reads CASSSGTSIGETQYF. The DNA of the CDR3 is TGTGCCAGCAGCTCCGGGACTAGCATCGGAGAGACCCAGTACTTC.

This clonotype appeared many times. This chain joins TRBV7-2 and TRBJ2-7, with D perhaps being TRBD1 or TRBD2 (6 bases each). The CDR3 has 15 residues. Trimming left V 3 bases short and J 5 bases short, with 17 bases between. Germline CDR1 is SGHTA and CDR2 is FQGNSA. The CDR3: CASSFDWRGRNEQYF. The CDR3 DNA sequence: TGTGCCAGCAGCTTTGACTGGAGGGGGAGAAACGAGCAGTACTTC.

A note on this clonotype: A much bigger clone sits one base away, suggesting this may be a read error. This sequence joins TRBV28 and TRBJ1-2, with D possibly matching TRBD1 (6 bases). The CDR3 spans 14 residues. Trimming took 5 bases from V and 8 from J, leaving 18 bases between them. Germline V gives CDR1 MDHEN, CDR2 SYDVKM. This CDR3 reads CASSPRLSQGGYTF. For the CDR3, the DNA is TGTGCCAGCAGTCCCCGCCTTTCCCAGGGGGGCTACACCTTC.

The sample holds many counts of this clonotype. The chain links TRBV4-2 to TRBJ2-5, with D unclear. This CDR3 comprises 13 residues. The V end lost 4 bases, the J end lost 3 bases, and 9 bases lay between the germline ends. The germline V gene encodes CDR1 LGHNA and CDR2 YNFKEQ. The CDR3 DNA follows: TGTGCCAGCAGCCCGCCATTTGAAGAGACCCAGTACTTC. Its translation: CASSPPFEETQYF.

The chain combines TRBV6-1 with TRBJ2-7, with 12 positions matching TRBD2. J gave up 6 bases and V 1 base, and 4 bases lay outside the gene matches. The CDR3 contains 15 residues. The germline CDR1 and CDR2 sequences are MNHNS and SASEGT. CDR3 DNA: TGTGCCAGCAGTGAAGATACTAGCGGGAGGTTCGAGCAGTACTTC. It codes for CASSEDTSGRFEQYF.

This clonotype was seen more than once but under ten times. The V gene is TRBV9, the J gene TRBJ2-7; no clear D gene. The CDR3 is 15 residues long. The germline V gene encodes CDR1 SGDLS and CDR2 YYNGEE. The V end was cut by 0 bases, the J end by 2 bases, with 12 bases between. The CDR3 DNA sequence: TGTGCCAGCAGCGTAGGCTCAGAGACCCCCTACGAGCAGTACTTC. The encoded protein is CASSVGSETPYEQYF.

This clonotype was recorded a few times. This chain connects TRBV28 to TRBJ2-5, with D perhaps TRBD1 (5 bases). The CDR3 sequence is 13 residues long. Trimming removed 4 bases from V and 5 bases from J, with 11 bases in between. The V gene's germline CDR1 is MDHEN and CDR2 SYDVKM. The CDR3 region has the DNA TGTGCCAGCAGTTACAGGAACCTTGAGACCCAGTACTTC. Translation gives CASSYRNLETQYF.

This clonotype has ten or more counts. The gene calls are TRBV3-1 and TRBJ2-7; TRBD1 might be the D (5 bases). The V gene's germline CDR1 is LGHDT and CDR2 YNNKEL (reference sequence). The CDR3 length is 11 residues. V was shortened by 5 bases and J by 7 bases, with 9 bases between the two germline ends. CDR3: CASSGAGEQYF. The CDR3 nucleotides read TGTGCCAGCAGCGGGGCCGGAGAGCAGTACTTC.

This clonotype was recorded at least ten times. The chain links TRBV6-5 to TRBJ2-7; D not resolved. Trimming took 6 bases from V and 2 from J, leaving 14 bases between them. The CDR3 runs 14 residues. Germline values: CDR1 MNHEY, CDR2 SVGAGI. The CDR3 spells CASRLNGEAYEQYF. The DNA for the CDR3 is TGTGCCAGCAGGTTAAACGGAGAGGCCTACGAGCAGTACTTC.

Ten or more counts support this clonotype. The chain carries TRBV5-1 and TRBJ2-7; D might be TRBD1 or TRBD2, each matching 5 bases. Germline V gene data show CDR1 as SGHRS and CDR2 as YFSETQ. The CDR3 consists of 14 residues. The V gene lost 5 bases and the J gene lost 2 bases, with 14 bases spanning the gap. DNA of the CDR3: TGCGCCAGCAGGATCCGGGACGGTACCTACGAGCAGTACTTC. It codes for CASRIRDGTYEQYF.

This clonotype showed up many times. The rearrangement uses TRBV2 and TRBJ1-5; D remains unclear. V shed 5 bases and J shed 4 bases, with 15 bases lying between them. Germline V gene lookup returns CDR1 SNHLY and CDR2 FYNNEI. CDR3 length: 15 residues. The CDR3, as DNA: TGTGCCAGCAGTACAGATCCCCCAGGAAATCAGCCCCAGCATTTT. Translation: CASSTDPPGNQPQHF.

At least ten counts were recorded for this clonotype. The gene calls are TRBV6-2 or TRBV6-3 and TRBJ1-5; D not resolved. The CDR3 covers 14 residues. The V and J ends lost 2 bases and 14 bases respectively, with 19 bases between them. Germline V gene sequence: CDR1 MNHEY, CDR2 SVGEGT. CDR3 coding DNA: TGTGCCAGCAGTTACCTCGGGCCAGAATACCCAAAGCATTTT. Its translation: CASSYLGPEYPKHF.

This clonotype was seen a handful of times. Germline and junction disagree at one end, which may indicate a read error. DNA for the CDR3: TGTGCCAGCAGTTTAAGTTTGGGGTCTAGAGGTTTCGCCGGGGAGCTGTGTTTT. As protein: CASSLSLGSRGFAGELCF. The rearrangement joins TRBV12-3 or TRBV12-4 to TRBJ2-2, with a possible D match to TRBD2 (5 bases). This CDR3 has 18 amino acids.

At least ten counts were recorded for this clonotype. V usage is TRBV7-3 and J usage is TRBJ2-2; TRBD2 aligns across 9 bases. Trimming took 5 bases from V and 1 from J; bases not matched to a gene: 8. The germline gives CDR1 SGHTA, CDR2 FQGTGA. The CDR3 sequence is 17 residues long. CDR3: CASSPVLAGLNTGELFF. CDR3 DNA: TGTGCCAGCAGCCCCGTCCTAGCGGGATTGAACACCGGGGAGCTGTTTTTT.

This clonotype was picked up many times. This chain connects TRBV20-1 to TRBJ1-5; D is undetermined. The germline V gene has CDR1 DFQATT and CDR2 SNEGSKA (reference sequence). V was shortened by 6 bases and J by 5 bases, with 20 bases between the two germline ends. The CDR3 contains 15 residues. The CDR3 coding sequence is TGCAGTGCAAATTCCCACTTATATCACGATCAGCCCCAGCATTTT. It is translated as CSANSHLYHDQPQHF.

This clonotype appeared many times. This chain connects TRBV12-3 or TRBV12-4 to TRBJ2-7; 10 positions match TRBD2. V was clipped by 4 bases and J by 2 bases; unmatched bases: 8. This CDR3 has 16 amino acids. The CDR3 region is CASSSSGSGRAYEQYF. The CDR3 nucleotides are TGTGCCAGCAGTTCTAGTGGGAGCGGGAGGGCCTACGAGCAGTACTTC.

This clonotype was seen ten or more times. The chain employs TRBV5-1 and TRBJ2-7; TRBD1 might be the D (5 bases). V was pared by 4 bases and J by 2 bases, with 13 bases between. The germline V gene has CDR1 SGHRS and CDR2 YFSETQ. This CDR3 has 14 residues. The CDR3 coding sequence is TGCGCCAGCAGCATCCTGGACACCACCTACGAGCAGTACTTC. Its translation is CASSILDTTYEQYF.

This clonotype has ten or more counts. J is TRBJ2-7 and V is TRBV4-3; possibly TRBD1 for D (5 bases). CDR1 is LGHNA and CDR2 is YSLEER in the germline V gene. CDR3 length: 16 amino acids. V lost 0 bases to trimming and J lost 3 bases, with 15 bases between them. In DNA form, the CDR3 reads TGCGCCAGCAGCCAAGAGGTTGCAGGGAACGGCTACGAGCAGTACTTC. It yields the protein CASSQEVAGNGYEQYF.

This clonotype has ten or more counts. J is TRBJ1-2 and V is TRBV10-3; 7 bases are a match to TRBD1. Germline CDR1 and CDR2: ENHRY and SYGVKD. The trim removed 2 bases at V and 3 bases at J, leaving 15 bases unmatched. This CDR3 is built from 18 residues. The CDR3 sequence: CAISEDPGQLTGDYGYTF. For the CDR3, the DNA is TGTGCCATCAGTGAGGACCCGGGACAGCTGACTGGGGACTATGGCTACACCTTC.

Ten or more counts support this clonotype. The rearrangement joins TRBV20-1 to TRBJ2-2; a possible D gene is TRBD1 (6 bases). With 5 bases removed from V and 5 bases from J, the gap between germline ends came to 18 bases. The CDR3 covers 15 residues. Germline V gene sequence: CDR1 DFQATT, CDR2 SNEGSKA (reference sequence). The CDR3 protein is CSALRGGPWTGELFF. DNA for the CDR3: TGCAGTGCTCTCAGGGGCGGACCATGGACCGGGGAGCTGTTTTTT.

This clonotype was counted at least ten times. This chain uses TRBV5-1 with TRBJ2-7; the D gene is possibly TRBD1 (6 bases). The CDR3 extends over 15 amino acids. Between the trimmed V and J ends, which lost 4 bases and 6 bases, there was a span of 20 bases. CDR1 and CDR2 (germline): SGHRS, YFSETQ. This CDR3 reads CASSIGTRDRGEQYF. Here the CDR3 DNA reads TGCGCCAGCAGCATCGGGACACGGGATCGTGGCGAGCAGTACTTC. The variable domain in full, with the rest retrieved from reference TRBV5-1 and TRBJ2-7, is KAGVTQTPRYLIKTRGQQVTLSCSPISGHRSVSWYQQTPGQGLQFLFEYFSETQRNKGNFPGRFSGRQFSNSRSEMNVSTLELGDSALYLCASSIGTRDRGEQYFGPGTRLTVT.

The rearrangement uses TRBV6-2 or TRBV6-3 and TRBJ1-1; possible D gene TRBD1, 6 bases. The CDR3 has 19 amino acids. With 6 bases removed from V and 0 bases from J, the gap between germline ends came to 26 bases. Germline assignment: CDR1 MNHEY and CDR2 SVGEGT. CDR3 in amino acids: CASRNPRGEVWFLNTEAFF. The DNA of the CDR3 is TGTGCCAGCAGAAATCCTAGGGGGGAAGTTTGGTTCCTGAACACTGAAGCTTTCTTT.

This clonotype was counted ten times or more. The chain uses TRBV28 and TRBJ2-7; D may be TRBD1 (6 bases). Deletions cut 5 bases from V and 9 bases from J, with 17 bases between. Germline V gene data show CDR1 as MDHEN and CDR2 as SYDVKM. CDR3 length equals 13 residues. The CDR3 loop reads CASSAQGYDGQYF. In nucleotides, the CDR3 is TGTGCCAGCAGTGCACAGGGTTATGACGGGCAGTACTTC.